Included here is one T cell receptor beta chain sequence, with context. The V gene lost 6 bases and the J gene lost 8 bases, with 16 bases spanning the gap. Germline loops: CDR1 SGHTA, CDR2 FQGNSA. The CDR3 consists of 13 residues. The entry originates in a study of blood T cell repertoires in COVID-19. This table comes from immunoSEQ multiplex PCR, and its TCRdb copy is limited to in-frame clones, with some not included. The sample shows a few hundred thousand clones, 89% of them seen only once. V is TRBV7-2 and J is TRBJ1-2, with D tentatively TRBD1 (5 bases). This receptor was taken from a woman aged 35 to 49 who had recovered from COVID-19. Specimen: peripheral blood. In DNA form, the CDR3 reads TGTGCCAGCAGTCATGGGGGGGGTTTCGGCTACACCTTC. Residues: CASSHGGGFGYTF.